The present T cell receptor beta chain was sequenced within a study of radiation and T cells in renal cell carcinoma. The protocol was immunoSEQ multiplex PCR, while the TCRdb copy is restricted to in-frame clones and leaves out a portion. The sample holds fewer than 85,000 clones, about 89% seen once. The trim removed 0 bases at V and 6 bases at J, leaving 11 bases unmatched. CDR3 length: 16 amino acids. The V gene's germline CDR1 is SGHRS and CDR2 YFSETQ. Time point specified: blood 4 weeks post-SBRT, at nephrectomy. Treatment defined: 15 Gy SBRT to primary tumor, nephrectomy 4 weeks later. Serial blood draws occurred at baseline and 2 and 4 weeks post-SBRT.

The TCR was taken from a woman aged 70 to 79 with renal cell carcinoma. The specimen was blood, collected from a patient whose treatment included radiotherapy and nephrectomy. This chain links TRBV5-1 with TRBJ2-7; 8 positions agree with TRBD2. The CDR3 DNA is TGCGCCAGCAGCTTGGAAAACGGGGGGGCGTATCGCGAGCAGTACTTC. Residues: CASSLENGGAYREQYF. Complete variable domain (other parts from reference TRBV5-1 and TRBJ2-7): KAGVTQTPRYLIKTRGQQVTLSCSPISGHRSVSWYQQTPGQGLQFLFEYFSETQRNKGNFPGRFSGRQFSNSRSEMNVSTLELGDSALYLCASSLENGGAYREQYFGPGTRLTVT.